This TCR beta chain was profiled in a study of T cell clonality in common variable immunodeficiency. Assay: immunoSEQ multiplex PCR; the TCRdb copy retains only in-frame clones and omits some. The sample has roughly 55,000 clones, none seen only once; the top ten hold 5.4%. This clone was counted many times. No antigen is known for it. The read ends 3 residues before the CDR3 terminus; that terminus is restored from the germline J gene. This CDR3 has 15 residues. V lost 4 bases to trimming and J lost 5 bases, with 18 bases between them. Per germline, CDR1 SGHDT and CDR2 YYEEEE. Study results and caveats: T cell subpopulation sequencing would be needed to explain CVID clonality.

This clonotype was sampled from a person aged 18 to 75 in good health. The chain recombines TRBV5-6 with TRBJ1-2; no definite D call. Sequencing was done on a sample of peripheral blood mononuclear cells. CDR3 DNA (partial): TGTGCCAGCAGCGGGGTAACGGGGTCGGTTTATGGC. It yields the protein CASSGVTGSVYG. The full CDR3 protein reads CASSGVTGSVYGYTF.